The 14 T cell receptor beta chains in this list originate from one sample, sequenced in a study of blood T cell repertoires in COVID-19. Measured with immunoSEQ multiplex PCR; TCRdb has only the in-frame clones, and not every one. The sample lists about 220,000 clones; approximately 82% were seen once. The material sequenced was peripheral blood. The receptors shown here come from a woman older than 75 with acute or convalescent COVID-19.

This rearrangement joins TRBV7-2 to TRBJ2-2; TRBD2 matches 10 bases. The V gene end was trimmed by 2 bases and the J gene end by 6 bases; junction bases not matched to a gene: 6. The V gene's germline CDR1 is SGHTA and CDR2 FQGNSA. The length of the CDR3 is 16 residues. The CDR3 sequence is CASSLRASGGSGELFF. For the CDR3, the DNA is TGTGCCAGCAGCTTAAGGGCTAGCGGGGGATCCGGGGAGCTGTTTTTT.

The genes are TRBV27 and TRBJ1-6; D gene unclear. Germline V CDR1 and CDR2: MNHEY, SMNVEV (reference sequence). V gave up 3 bases and J gave up 7 bases, with 10 bases separating them. This CDR3 is 14 amino acids long. The CDR3 reads CASSFDNSNSPLHF. CDR3 DNA sequence: TGTGCCAGCAGTTTCGACAACTCCAATTCACCCCTCCACTTT.

The J gene is TRBJ2-7, the V gene TRBV6-6; D is unclear. The V end lost 6 bases, the J end lost 7 bases, and 10 bases lay between the germline ends. The CDR3 is made up of 11 amino acids. CDR1 MNHNY and CDR2 SVGAGI come from the germline V gene (reference sequence). CDR3 in DNA: TGTGCCAGCAGGTCGACTTGGGAGCAGTACTTC. This encodes CASRSTWEQYF.

The gene calls are TRBV5-5 and TRBJ2-2; the match to TRBD1 covers 12 bases. Trimming cost V 0 bases and J 9 bases; bases outside gene matches: 6. The CDR3 totals 16 residues. CDR1 and CDR2 (germline): SGHKS, YYEKEE (reference sequence). CDR3 region: CASSLAEGQGARELFF. DNA of the CDR3: TGTGCCAGCAGCTTGGCCGAGGGACAGGGGGCCCGGGAGCTGTTTTTT.

This chain links TRBV3-1 (or the pseudogene TRBV3-2) with TRBJ2-1; TRBD1 agrees at 9 bases. The length of the CDR3 is 13 residues. Looked up from germline, CDR1 is LGHDT and CDR2 is YNNKEL (reference sequence). J lost 6 bases, V lost 7 bases, and 4 bases had no gene match. The CDR3 nucleotides are TGTGCCAGCACTCGGGACAGGGTCAATGAGCAGTTCTTC. It yields the protein CASTRDRVNEQFF.

The chain recombines TRBV2 with TRBJ2-7; 7 bases are a match to TRBD1. After removal of 8 bases from V and 3 bases from J, the junction contained 4 bases not matched to a gene. The CDR3 runs 12 residues. The germline gives CDR1 SNHLY, CDR2 FYNNEI. CDR3 protein: CASLGQIYEQYF. In DNA, the CDR3 is TGTGCCAGCCTGGGACAGATCTACGAGCAGTACTTC. The full variable domain, with the rest looked up from reference TRBV2 and TRBJ2-7, is EPEVTQTPSHQVTQMGQEVILRCVPISNHLYFYWYRQILGQKVEFLVSFYNNEISEKSEIFDDQFSVERPDGSNFTLKIRSTKLEDSAMYFCASLGQIYEQYFGPGTRLTVT.

V and J are TRBV7-9 and TRBJ2-5; 7 nucleotides agree with TRBD1. Trimming removed 8 bases from V and 1 base from J; junction bases left unmatched: 7. Germline V gene data show CDR1 as SEHNR and CDR2 as FQNEAQ (reference sequence). The CDR3 sequence is 14 residues long. For the CDR3, the DNA is TGTGCCAGCGCCCCCAGGGGGACCCAAGAGACCCAGTACTTC. This translates into CASAPRGTQETQYF. The entire variable domain, with the rest obtained from reference TRBV7-9 and TRBJ2-5, is as follows: DTGVSQNPRHKITKRGQNVTFRCDPISEHNRLYWYRQTLGQGPEFLTYFQNEAQLEKSRLLSDRFSAERPKGSFSTLEIQRTEQGDSAMYLCASAPRGTQETQYFGPGTRLLVL.

The genes are TRBV5-5 and TRBJ1-3; no clear D gene. The V end lost 5 bases, the J end lost 2 bases, and 20 bases lay between the germline ends. CDR1 SGHKS and CDR2 YYEKEE come from the germline V gene (reference sequence). The CDR3 is 17 residues long. The CDR3 spells CASRSESRRAAGNTIYF. The CDR3 DNA sequence: TGTGCCAGCAGGTCAGAGAGCAGGCGGGCGGCTGGAAACACCATATATTTT.

For the CDR3, the DNA is TGTGCCAGCAGTCACGACTTCTATGGCTACACCTTC. This sequence encodes CASSHDFYGYTF. The V and J genes are TRBV28 and TRBJ1-2; D gene unclear. Looked up from germline, CDR1 is MDHEN and CDR2 is SYDVKM. The CDR3 is 12 residues long. Trimming cost V 5 bases and J 4 bases, with 8 bases left between them.

In DNA form, the CDR3 reads TGTGCCAGTAGTTTTGCAAGTAGCTCCTACAATGAGCAGTTCTTC. It yields the protein CASSFASSSYNEQFF. This chain joins TRBV19 and TRBJ2-1; D call uncertain. This CDR3 comprises 15 residues. Germline loops: CDR1 LNHDA, CDR2 SQIVND (reference sequence). With 5 bases removed from V and 0 bases from J, the gap between germline ends came to 11 bases.

This clone was counted a single time. This chain uses TRBV19 with TRBJ1-2, with 8 nucleotides matching TRBD1. V was pared by 3 bases and J by 8 bases, with 14 bases of the junction left unmatched. The CDR3 loop spans 16 amino acids. Germline CDR1 and CDR2: LNHDA and SQIVND (reference sequence). In nucleotides, the CDR3 is TGTGCCAGTAGTATTGGATTGGGGACAGGTGGAAGGGGCTACACCTTC. As protein: CASSIGLGTGGRGYTF.

The chain employs TRBV11-2 and TRBJ1-1; D possibly corresponds to TRBD1 (5 bases). Germline-derived CDR1 and CDR2 are SGHAT and FQNNGV. The CDR3 covers 13 residues. V lost 1 base and J lost 7, with 10 bases in between. As DNA, the CDR3 is TGTGCCAGCAGCTTAGCCCGGGACTTTGAAGCTTTCTTT. Protein product: CASSLARDFEAFF.

This chain uses TRBV2 with TRBJ2-5; 8 bases match TRBD2. The CDR3 extends over 13 amino acids. J lost 5 bases, V lost 8 bases, and 7 bases had no gene match. Looked up from germline, CDR1 is SNHLY and CDR2 is FYNNEI. CDR3 sequence: CASAPGGPETQYF. The CDR3 DNA sequence: TGTGCCAGCGCGCCGGGGGGGCCGGAGACCCAGTACTTC.

This clone has only one observation. J is TRBJ1-5 and V is TRBV15, with D perhaps TRBD1 (6 bases). Germline values: CDR1 LNHNV, CDR2 YYDKDF (reference sequence). This CDR3 has 17 amino acids. The V and J ends lost 0 bases and 2 bases respectively, with 14 bases between them. The CDR3 nucleotides read TGTGCCACCAGCAGAGATCTGGGAGGGGGGGGCAATCAGCCCCAGCATTTT. This gives the protein CATSRDLGGGGNQPQHF.